This T cell receptor (beta chain) was identified in a study of blood T cell repertoires in COVID-19. V lost 5 bases, J lost 3 bases, and 5 bases lay in between. The germline gives CDR1 LNHDA, CDR2 SQIVND (reference sequence). The CDR3 has 11 residues. In the original processing: Nucleated cell number was recorded as an estimate derived from reference gene primer amplification. Using immunoSEQ multiplex PCR, the repertoire was profiled, and TCRdb retains in-frame clones only, with some absent. V, J and clone size were drawn from that table, and D and trimming were deduced from the DNA. The sample carries some 160,000 clones, approximately 91% recorded once.

The genes are TRBV19 and TRBJ2-7, with D unclear. Sequences were obtained from peripheral blood. The sequence derives from a young man with COVID-19, enrolled during active disease. The CDR3 region has the DNA TGTGCCAGTAGTGAGAACTACGAGCAGTACTTC. Translated, it gives CASSENYEQYF.